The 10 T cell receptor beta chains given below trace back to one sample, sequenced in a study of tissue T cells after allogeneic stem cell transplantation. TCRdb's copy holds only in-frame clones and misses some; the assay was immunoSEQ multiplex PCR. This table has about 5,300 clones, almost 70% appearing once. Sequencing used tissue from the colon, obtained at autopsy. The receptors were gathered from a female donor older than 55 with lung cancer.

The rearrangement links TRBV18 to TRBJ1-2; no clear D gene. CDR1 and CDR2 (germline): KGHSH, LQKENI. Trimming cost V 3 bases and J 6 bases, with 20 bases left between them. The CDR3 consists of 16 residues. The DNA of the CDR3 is TGTGCCAGCTCACCGAATGGGCCCTCGGGGATCCATGGCTACACCTTC. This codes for CASSPNGPSGIHGYTF.

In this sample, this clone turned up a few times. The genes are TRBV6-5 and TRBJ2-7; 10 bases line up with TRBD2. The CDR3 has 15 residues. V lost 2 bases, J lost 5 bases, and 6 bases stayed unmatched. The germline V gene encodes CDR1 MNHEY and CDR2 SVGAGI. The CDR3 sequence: CASSYGASGSHEQYF. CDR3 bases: TGTGCCAGCAGTTACGGGGCTAGCGGGAGCCACGAGCAGTACTTC.

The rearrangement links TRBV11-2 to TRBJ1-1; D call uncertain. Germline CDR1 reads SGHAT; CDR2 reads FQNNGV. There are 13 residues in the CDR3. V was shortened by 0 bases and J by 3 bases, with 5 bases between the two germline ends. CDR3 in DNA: TGTGCCAGCAGCTTAGAGGCATACACTGAAGCTTTCTTT. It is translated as CASSLEAYTEAFF.

The CDR3 region has the DNA TGTGCCAGCAGCGCCCGGGACAGGGAAAATGGCTACACCTTC. It is translated as CASSARDRENGYTF. The rearrangement uses TRBV11-3 and TRBJ1-2; 9 nucleotides align to TRBD1. Germline V gene lookup returns CDR1 SGHNT and CDR2 YENEEA. V trimming: 5 bases; J trimming: 6 bases; junction bases outside the gene matches: 7. This CDR3 region has 14 residues.

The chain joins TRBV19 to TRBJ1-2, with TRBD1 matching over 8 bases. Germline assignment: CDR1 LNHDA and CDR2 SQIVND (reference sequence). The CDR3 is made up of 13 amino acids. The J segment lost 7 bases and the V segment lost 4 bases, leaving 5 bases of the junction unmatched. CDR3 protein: CASSRQGKGGYTF. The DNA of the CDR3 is TGTGCCAGTAGTAGACAGGGGAAGGGTGGCTACACCTTC. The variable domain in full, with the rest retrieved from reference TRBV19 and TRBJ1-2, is DGGITQSPKYLFRKEGQNVTLSCEQNLNHDAMYWYRQDPGQGLRLIYYSQIVNDFQKGDIAEGYSVSREKKESFPLTVTSAQKNPTAFYLCASSRQGKGGYTFGSGTRLTVV.

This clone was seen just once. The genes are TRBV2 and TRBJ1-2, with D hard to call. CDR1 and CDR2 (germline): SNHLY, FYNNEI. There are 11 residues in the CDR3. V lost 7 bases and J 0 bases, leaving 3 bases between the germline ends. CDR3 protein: CASTPNYGYTF. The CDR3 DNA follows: TGTGCCAGCACGCCTAACTATGGCTACACCTTC. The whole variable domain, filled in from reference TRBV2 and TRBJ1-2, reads EPEVTQTPSHQVTQMGQEVILRCVPISNHLYFYWYRQILGQKVEFLVSFYNNEISEKSEIFDDQFSVERPDGSNFTLKIRSTKLEDSAMYFCASTPNYGYTFGSGTRLTVV.

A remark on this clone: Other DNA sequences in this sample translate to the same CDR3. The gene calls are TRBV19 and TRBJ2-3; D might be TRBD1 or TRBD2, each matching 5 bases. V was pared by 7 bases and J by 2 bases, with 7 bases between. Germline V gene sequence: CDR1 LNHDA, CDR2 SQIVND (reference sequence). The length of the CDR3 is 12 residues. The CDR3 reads CASKGTTDTQYF. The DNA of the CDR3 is TGTGCCAGTAAGGGGACCACAGATACGCAGTATTTT.

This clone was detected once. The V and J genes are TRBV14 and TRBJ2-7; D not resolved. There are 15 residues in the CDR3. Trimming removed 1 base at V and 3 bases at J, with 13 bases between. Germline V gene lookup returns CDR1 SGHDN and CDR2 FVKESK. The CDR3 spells CASSQGHGNFYEQYF. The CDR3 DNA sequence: TGTGCCAGCAGCCAAGGGCATGGGAATTTCTACGAGCAGTACTTC.

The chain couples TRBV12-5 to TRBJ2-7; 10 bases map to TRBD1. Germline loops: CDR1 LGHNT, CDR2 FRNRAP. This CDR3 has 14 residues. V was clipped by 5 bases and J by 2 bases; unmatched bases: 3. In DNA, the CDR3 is TGTGCTAGTGGTCCCGGACAGGGGGCCTACGAGCAGTACTTC. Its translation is CASGPGQGAYEQYF.

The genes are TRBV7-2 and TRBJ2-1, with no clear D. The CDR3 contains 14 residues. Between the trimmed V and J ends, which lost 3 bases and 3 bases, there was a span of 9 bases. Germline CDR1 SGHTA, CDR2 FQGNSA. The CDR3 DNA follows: TGTGCCAGCAGCTTCCACGGACGCTACAATGAGCAGTTCTTC. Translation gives CASSFHGRYNEQFF.